These 15 T cell receptor beta chains originate from one sample sequenced in a study of blood T cell repertoires in COVID-19. The data were produced by immunoSEQ multiplex PCR, yet TCRdb's version contains in-frame clones alone and is incomplete. The sample gives 200,000 or so clones, 70% to 90% of which show up once; about 10% is in the top ten. Material: peripheral blood. The receptors were sampled from a woman older than 75 with acute or convalescent COVID-19.

The chain combines TRBV21-1 with TRBJ1-5; TRBD1 is taken as the D call from the table, unchecked against the DNA. TRBV21-1 is classified as a pseudogene. The CDR3 extends over 19 amino acids. The CDR3, as DNA: TGTGCCAGCAGCAAAGTCAAAGGGGACAGGAGCTATAGCAATCAGCCCCAGCATTTT. It translates to CASSKVKGDRSYSNQPQHF.

DNA of the CDR3: TGTGCCAGCTCCCGGGACAGTCGTAGCTCTGGGGCCAACGTCCTGACTTTC. Encoded protein: CASSRDSRSSGANVLTF. This sequence joins TRBV27 and TRBJ2-6; 7 bases align to TRBD1. This CDR3 comprises 17 residues. CDR1 is MNHEY, CDR2 SMNVEV, per germline (reference sequence). V was clipped by 8 bases and J by 0 bases; unmatched bases: 10.

CDR3 DNA sequence: TGTGCCAGCAGCCAAGAGGGGACTAGAGGGGAAGAGACCCAGTACTTC. Amino acids: CASSQEGTRGEETQYF. The rearrangement links TRBV4-2 to TRBJ2-5, with TRBD2 matching over 8 bases. Germline loops: CDR1 LGHNA, CDR2 YNFKEQ. The junction had 6 bases not matched to a gene; V was cut back by 0 bases and J by 3 bases. The CDR3 extends over 16 amino acids.

V and J are TRBV10-3 and TRBJ2-7; possible D gene TRBD1, 6 bases. V lost 7 bases and J lost 0, with 10 bases in between. The germline V gene encodes CDR1 ENHRY and CDR2 SYGVKD. The CDR3 covers 13 residues. CDR3 bases: TGTGCCATCAAGAGGGGGAGCTCCTACGAGCAGTACTTC. Amino acid sequence: CAIKRGSSYEQYF.

The chain combines TRBV9 with TRBJ1-3; D is unresolved. From germline, CDR1 is SGDLS and CDR2 YYNGEE. V was trimmed by 0 bases and J by 8 bases, leaving 9 bases between them. The length of the CDR3 is 13 residues. The CDR3 DNA reads as TGTGCCAGCAGCGTAGCCGCGGAGGACACCATATATTTT. Translated, it gives CASSVAAEDTIYF.

The CDR3 region is CASKPSSGELQETQYF. In nucleotides, the CDR3 is TGTGCCAGCAAGCCTAGCTCGGGGGAGCTCCAAGAGACCCAGTACTTC. The chain uses TRBV3-1 (or the pseudogene TRBV3-2) and TRBJ2-5; the D gene is possibly TRBD2 (6 bases). The germline gives CDR1 LGHDT, CDR2 YNNKEL (reference sequence). Trimming removed 7 bases at V and 1 base at J, with 19 bases between. This CDR3 comprises 16 residues.

The rearrangement joins TRBV30 to TRBJ1-2; D is undetermined. CDR1 is GTSNPN, CDR2 SVGIG, per germline (reference sequence). Trimming cost V 4 bases and J 7 bases, with 19 bases left between them. The length of the CDR3 is 14 residues. The CDR3 spells CAWTPLRGLGGYTF. The CDR3 coding sequence is TGTGCCTGGACCCCTTTGCGGGGATTGGGTGGCTACACCTTC.

This sequence joins TRBV5-1 and TRBJ2-1; maybe TRBD1 (5 bases). Germline CDR1 is SGHRS and CDR2 is YFSETQ. Trimming removed 0 bases from V and 1 base from J, with 14 bases in between. The CDR3 runs 17 residues. The chain's CDR3 is CASSLEGPLLSYNEQFF. CDR3 DNA sequence: TGCGCCAGCAGCTTGGAGGGGCCGTTACTTTCCTACAATGAGCAGTTCTTC.

The rearrangement links TRBV19 to TRBJ1-2; 9 positions match TRBD1. V was pared by 5 bases and J by 8 bases, with 6 bases of the junction left unmatched. CDR3 length: 13 amino acids. The germline V gene encodes CDR1 LNHDA and CDR2 SQIVND (reference sequence). As DNA, the CDR3 is TGTGCCAGTAGTGCACAGGGGGCAAGGGGCTACACCTTC. Protein sequence: CASSAQGARGYTF.

This sequence joins TRBV5-8 and TRBJ2-5; 7 bases agree with TRBD2. The CDR3 extends over 17 amino acids. Germline loops: CDR1 SGHTS, CDR2 YDEGEE. Germline trimming cut 0 bases from V and 2 bases from J; bases unmatched to any gene: 10. CDR3 nucleotides: TGTGCCAGCAGCTTGGGGCGGCTAGCGGCCCCACAAGAGACCCAGTACTTC. Residues: CASSLGRLAAPQETQYF.

The chain links TRBV21-1 to TRBJ1-5. TRBV21-1 is termed a pseudogene. The CDR3 has 16 residues. Written as DNA, the CDR3 is TGTGCCAGCAGCAGCCCCGCGGCGGAAACTAATCAGCCCCAGCATTTT. Encoded protein: CASSSPAAETNQPQHF.

The chain links TRBV11-1 to TRBJ2-1; 8 bases match TRBD2. Looked up from germline, CDR1 is SGHAT and CDR2 is FQDESV (reference sequence). V lost 6 bases to trimming and J lost 9 bases; unmatched junction nucleotides: 16. CDR3 size: 16 residues. The CDR3 region is CASSALASGTRVEQFF. In DNA form, the CDR3 reads TGTGCCAGCAGTGCCCTTGCCTCCGGGACTAGGGTTGAGCAGTTCTTC.

The chain is built from TRBV5-6 and TRBJ2-2; 7 bases line up with TRBD2. The CDR3 sequence is 13 residues long. J gave up 6 bases and V 3 bases, and 2 bases lay outside the gene matches. Germline V CDR1 and CDR2: SGHDT, YYEEEE. The CDR3 sequence: CASSSGLAGELFF. DNA of the CDR3: TGTGCCAGCAGCTCCGGACTAGCCGGGGAGCTGTTTTTT.

This clone was seen more than once but under ten times. The chain couples TRBV12-3 or TRBV12-4 to TRBJ2-1; unclear D gene. V lost 4 bases and J 11 bases, leaving 15 bases between the germline ends. This CDR3 comprises 13 residues. CDR3 sequence reads: CASSSDSGKKQFF. CDR3 DNA: TGTGCCAGCAGTTCAGACTCCGGTAAGAAGCAGTTCTTC.

The chain links TRBV6-5 to TRBJ2-4, with D perhaps matching TRBD2 (5 bases). Trimming left V 6 bases short and J 1 base short, with 13 bases between. Per germline, CDR1 MNHEY and CDR2 SVGAGI. The CDR3 contains 15 residues. The CDR3 protein is CASSPETGAKNIQYF. The CDR3 DNA reads as TGTGCCAGCAGCCCCGAGACGGGGGCCAAAAACATTCAGTACTTC.